These 3 T cell receptor beta chains came from one sample sequenced in a study of blood T cell repertoires in COVID-19. Produced via immunoSEQ multiplex PCR; TCRdb's table is partial and in-frame only. Here the sample spans about 210,000 clones, 81% being singletons. Sequences were obtained from PBMCs or T cells enriched from blood (not recorded which). The receptors derive from a woman aged 45-60 years with acute COVID-19.

V and J are TRBV19 and TRBJ1-1, with D possibly TRBD1 on 5 matching bases. CDR1 is LNHDA and CDR2 is SQIVND in the germline V gene (reference sequence). This CDR3 comprises 16 residues. The V gene lost 10 bases and the J gene lost 0 bases, with 21 bases spanning the gap. In nucleotides, the CDR3 is TGTGCCACCCCAAAAGCGGGGCAAACTATGAACACTGAAGCTTTCTTT. Residues: CATPKAGQTMNTEAFF.

The chain has TRBV7-9 and TRBJ2-7, with D uncertain. V was trimmed by 5 bases and J by 5 bases, leaving 16 bases between them. The CDR3 consists of 14 residues. CDR1 and CDR2 (germline): SEHNR, FQNEAQ (reference sequence). The CDR3 region has the DNA TGTGCCAGCAGCCCCCCCCTTTCCTACCACGAGCAGTACTTC. Translated: CASSPPLSYHEQYF.

V usage is TRBV5-1 and J usage is TRBJ2-3; D is ambiguous. The germline V gene has CDR1 SGHRS and CDR2 YFSETQ. V was pared by 2 bases and J by 0 bases, with 16 bases between. The CDR3 covers 17 residues. CDR3 in amino acids: CASSLGSGITSTDTQYF. CDR3 sequence (DNA): TGCGCCAGCAGCTTAGGCTCAGGAATTACTAGCACAGATACGCAGTATTTT.